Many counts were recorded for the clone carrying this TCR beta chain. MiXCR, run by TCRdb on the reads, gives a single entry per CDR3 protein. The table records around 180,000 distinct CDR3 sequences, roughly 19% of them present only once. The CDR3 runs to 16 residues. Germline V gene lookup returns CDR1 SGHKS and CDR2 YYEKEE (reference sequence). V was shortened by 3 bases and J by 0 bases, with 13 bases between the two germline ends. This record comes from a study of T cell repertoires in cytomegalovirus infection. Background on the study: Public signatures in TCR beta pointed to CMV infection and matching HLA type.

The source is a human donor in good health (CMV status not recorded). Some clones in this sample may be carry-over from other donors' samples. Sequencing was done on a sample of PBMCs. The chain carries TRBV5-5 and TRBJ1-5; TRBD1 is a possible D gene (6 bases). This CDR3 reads CASSSSGANSNQPQHF. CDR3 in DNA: TGTGCCAGCAGCTCCTCAGGGGCTAATAGCAATCAGCCCCAGCATTTT.